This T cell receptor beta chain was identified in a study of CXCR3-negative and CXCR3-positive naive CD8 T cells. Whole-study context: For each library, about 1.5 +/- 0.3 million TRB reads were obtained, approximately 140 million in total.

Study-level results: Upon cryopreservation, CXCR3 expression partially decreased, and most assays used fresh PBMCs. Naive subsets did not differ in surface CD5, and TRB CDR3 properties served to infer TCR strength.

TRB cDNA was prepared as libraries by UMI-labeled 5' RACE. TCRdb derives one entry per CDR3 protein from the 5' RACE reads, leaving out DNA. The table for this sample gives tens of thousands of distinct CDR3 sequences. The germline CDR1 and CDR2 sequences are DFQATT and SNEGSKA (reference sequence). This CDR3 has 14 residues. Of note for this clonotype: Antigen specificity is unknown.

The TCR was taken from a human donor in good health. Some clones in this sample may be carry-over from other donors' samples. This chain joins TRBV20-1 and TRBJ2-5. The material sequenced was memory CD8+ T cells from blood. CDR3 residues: CSARDHTAQETQYF.